One and the same sample provided the 3 T cell receptor beta chains below, sequenced in a study of CD8 T cells in ankylosing spondylitis (dated by TCRdb to 2016 to 2017). To prepare the library, 5' RACE was applied. Sequenced on an Illumina HiSeq 2500. Starting from the raw public reads, TCRdb applied fastp trimming at Q25, assembled clones with MiXCR and retained in-frame beta chains. Every entry covers one CDR3 protein and lists the most common genes and DNA from its rows. This sample lists a few hundred thousand distinct CDR3 sequences; roughly 20% were detected once. The ten largest clones represent roughly 3.6% of the sample. The sequenced sample was blood, either unsorted or a sorted T cell fraction (not recorded which). All receptors come from a female donor with ankylosing spondylitis or in good health (not recorded which).

The rearrangement links TRBV19 to TRBJ1-1; no definite D call. The CDR3 length is 15 residues. Trimming removed 6 bases from V and 1 base from J, with 15 bases in between. Germline CDR1 reads LNHDA; CDR2 reads SQIVND (reference sequence). In nucleotides, the CDR3 is TGTGCCAGTAGCCCATACCAAACACCGAACACTGAAGCTTTCTTT. It is translated as CASSPYQTPNTEAFF. Variable domain in full (rest from reference TRBV19 and TRBJ1-1): DGGITQSPKYLFRKEGQNVTLSCEQNLNHDAMYWYRQDPGQGLRLIYYSQIVNDFQKGDIAEGYSVSREKKESFPLTVTSAQKNPTAFYLCASSPYQTPNTEAFFGQGTRLTVV.

This clonotype has a handful of counts. The rearrangement joins TRBV20-1 to TRBJ2-7; the match to TRBD2 covers 7 bases. This CDR3 contains 15 residues. The germline V gene has CDR1 DFQATT and CDR2 SNEGSKA (reference sequence). Trimming cost V 3 bases and J 4 bases; bases outside gene matches: 12. CDR3 amino acids: CSARKISGSGYEQYF. The CDR3 DNA reads TGCAGTGCTAGGAAGATTAGCGGGTCAGGATACGAGCAGTACTTC.

This clonotype was picked up many times. The gene calls are TRBV10-3 and TRBJ2-1, with TRBD2 identical over 7 bases. Germline V gene sequence: CDR1 ENHRY, CDR2 SYGVKD. The V segment lost 4 bases and the J segment 2 bases; nucleotides outside the gene matches: 5. There are 15 residues in the CDR3. CDR3 region: CAISGGGSPYNEQFF. CDR3 bases: TGTGCCATCAGTGGGGGGGGGTCCCCCTACAATGAGCAGTTCTTC.